A selection of T cell receptor beta chains follows, all from one sample in a study of blood T cells in healthy people across ages. TCRdb reprocessed the 5' RACE reads with MiXCR, giving one entry per CDR3 protein. Among about 680,000 distinct CDR3 sequences listed, more than 40% were seen once. The sample was blood. Receptors were obtained from a woman aged 55-70 years in good health. The CDR3 runs from the conserved cysteine through the conserved F or W. A D gene is named only where the DNA matches it firmly. Not every row has a clone size; where given, it reads once, few, many or a size class.

v_gene: TRBV28; d_gene: TRBD2; j_gene: TRBJ2-7; abundance: once; CDR3nt: TGTGCCAGCAGTTTAAGACTAGCGGTTCCCTCCTACGAGCAGTACTTC; CDR3aa: CASSLRLAVPSYEQYF
v_gene: TRBV7-3; d_gene: NA; j_gene: TRBJ2-7; abundance: NA; CDR3nt: TGTGCCAGCAGCTTACTGGATGAAAACCCCTACAATGAGCAGTACTTC; CDR3aa: CASSLLDENPYNEQYF
v_gene: TRBV20-1; d_gene: NA; j_gene: TRBJ2-2; abundance: many; CDR3nt: TGCAGTGCTAGCTCCAGATCCGCCACCGGGGAGCTGTTTTTT; CDR3aa: CSASSRSATGELFF
v_gene: TRBV24-1; d_gene: TRBD2; j_gene: TRBJ2-1; abundance: NA; CDR3nt: TGTGCCACCAGTGACCCTAGCGGGAGGGCCAACAATGAGCAGTTCTTC; CDR3aa: CATSDPSGRANNEQFF
v_gene: TRBV12-3/TRBV12-4; d_gene: TRBD2; j_gene: TRBJ2-7; abundance: few; CDR3nt: TGTGCCAGCAGCCGCGAGGGGCGGGAGAACGAGCAGTACTTC; CDR3aa: CASSREGRENEQYF
v_gene: TRBV6-1; d_gene: TRBD2; j_gene: TRBJ2-7; abundance: many; CDR3nt: TGTGCCAGCAGCGTAGCGGGAGGCTTAAACGAGCAGTACTTC; CDR3aa: CASSVAGGLNEQYF
v_gene: TRBV20-1; d_gene: NA; j_gene: TRBJ1-2; abundance: NA; CDR3nt: TGCAGTGCCTACGGGAGAAACTATGGCTACACCTTC; CDR3aa: CSAYGRNYGYTF
v_gene: TRBV29-1; d_gene: TRBD2; j_gene: TRBJ2-5; abundance: few; CDR3nt: TGCAGCGCCCTTAGCGGGAGAGAGACCCAGTACTTC; CDR3aa: CSALSGRETQYF
v_gene: TRBV7-2; d_gene: TRBD2; j_gene: TRBJ2-5; abundance: NA; CDR3nt: TGTGCCAGCAGCTTACTTAGCGGGACGTTGTACTTC; CDR3aa: CASSLLSGTLYF
v_gene: TRBV27; d_gene: NA; j_gene: TRBJ2-4; abundance: NA; CDR3nt: TGTGCCAGCAGACGGACGGTCTTAGCCAAAAACATTCAGTACTTC; CDR3aa: CASRRTVLAKNIQYF
v_gene: TRBV13; d_gene: NA; j_gene: TRBJ2-3; abundance: NA; CDR3nt: TGTGCCAGCAGCCCTCGGGAGCGGCACACAGATACGCAGTATTTT; CDR3aa: CASSPRERHTDTQYF
v_gene: TRBV29-1; d_gene: TRBD2; j_gene: TRBJ2-3; abundance: few; CDR3nt: TGCAGCGTTGAACCCGGCGGGAGAGATACGCAGTATTTT; CDR3aa: CSVEPGGRDTQYF
v_gene: TRBV20-1; d_gene: TRBD2; j_gene: TRBJ2-1; abundance: NA; CDR3nt: TGCAGTGCTAGGTCCCGGACTAGCGGGAGATCCGCCTCCTACAATGAGCAGTTCTTC; CDR3aa: CSARSRTSGRSASYNEQFF
v_gene: TRBV20-1; d_gene: TRBD2; j_gene: TRBJ2-7; abundance: few; CDR3nt: TGCAGTGAGAGCGGGACCTACGAGCAGTACTTC; CDR3aa: CSESGTYEQYF
v_gene: TRBV5-8; d_gene: TRBD2; j_gene: TRBJ2-1; abundance: NA; CDR3nt: TGTGCCAGCAGCCCCCGAGGCGGGAGCCCATCCACCTCCTACAATGAGCAGTTCTTC; CDR3aa: CASSPRGGSPSTSYNEQFF
v_gene: TRBV6-5; d_gene: NA; j_gene: TRBJ2-5; abundance: NA; CDR3nt: TGTGCCAGCAGAAGGGAGCGGGTCAATGAGCAGTACTTC; CDR3aa: CASRRERVNEQYF
v_gene: TRBV12-3/TRBV12-4; d_gene: TRBD1; j_gene: TRBJ1-5; abundance: NA; CDR3nt: TGTGCCAGCAGTCTCGGGACAGTCTATAGCAATCAGCCCCAGCATTTT; CDR3aa: CASSLGTVYSNQPQHF
v_gene: TRBV7-3; d_gene: TRBD1; j_gene: TRBJ2-1; abundance: NA; CDR3nt: TGTGCCAGCAGCCTAACAGGGGGTGTCTACAATGAGCAGTTCTTC; CDR3aa: CASSLTGGVYNEQFF
v_gene: TRBV5-6; d_gene: NA; j_gene: TRBJ2-4; abundance: NA; CDR3nt: TGTGCCAGCAGCTTGGTAGGTTCCCTCGGAGCCAAAAACATTCAGTACTTC; CDR3aa: CASSLVGSLGAKNIQYF
v_gene: TRBV3-1; d_gene: NA; j_gene: TRBJ1-6; abundance: NA; CDR3nt: TGTGCCAGCGCCCTAAGCCCCTATAATTCACCCCTCCACTTT; CDR3aa: CASALSPYNSPLHF
v_gene: TRBV6-2/TRBV6-3; d_gene: TRBD2; j_gene: TRBJ2-1; abundance: few; CDR3nt: TGTGCCAGCAGTTACTCGGCGGGAGAGGCGTATTACAATGAGCAGTTCTTC; CDR3aa: CASSYSAGEAYYNEQFF
v_gene: TRBV2; d_gene: NA; j_gene: TRBJ2-7; abundance: NA; CDR3nt: TGTGCCAGCAGTGGCCCAGCCCTAGGCTACGAGCAGTACTTC; CDR3aa: CASSGPALGYEQYF
v_gene: TRBV29-1; d_gene: TRBD2; j_gene: TRBJ2-1; abundance: NA; CDR3nt: TGCAGCGTTGAAGGTATAGCGGGAGCGGACGACAATGAGCAGTTCTTC; CDR3aa: CSVEGIAGADDNEQFF
v_gene: TRBV3-1; d_gene: TRBD1; j_gene: TRBJ2-7; abundance: NA; CDR3nt: TGTGCCAGCAGCCAAGATCCCGAGGACAGGTCCTACGAGCAGTACTTC; CDR3aa: CASSQDPEDRSYEQYF
v_gene: TRBV20-1; d_gene: TRBD2; j_gene: TRBJ2-7; abundance: NA; CDR3nt: TGCAGTGCTAGAGATTTAACAGGGTTTGGCGGGAGGGCCGACTACTACGAGCAGTACTTC; CDR3aa: CSARDLTGFGGRADYYEQYF
v_gene: TRBV18; d_gene: NA; j_gene: TRBJ2-5; abundance: NA; CDR3nt: TGTGCCAGCTCACCGTTGGCGCAGGGTTTCAAGGAGACCCAGTACTTC; CDR3aa: CASSPLAQGFKETQYF
v_gene: TRBV30; d_gene: NA; j_gene: TRBJ2-3; abundance: once; CDR3nt: TGTGCCTGGAGAAAGTACACAGATACGCAGTATTTT; CDR3aa: CAWRKYTDTQYF